This TCR beta chain was sequenced for a study of cytomegalovirus exposure and HLA in healthy donors. Study-wide results and limits: A later look showed TCR association rates differing by HLA locus, highest for DRB1 and lowest for HLA-C. Per a prior analysis, the majority of TCR beta V segments were productive roughly 90% or roughly 30% of the time.

About this clone: Its target is not known.

The PCR contained 60 Vbeta and 13 Jbeta primers. Assay: immunoSEQ multiplex PCR; the TCRdb copy retains only in-frame clones and omits some. This sample carries 85,000 to 120,000 clones, approximately 71% of them seen once, and the ten largest clones take roughly 9.6%. This CDR3 is 15 amino acids long. From germline, CDR1 is LGHNA and CDR2 YNFKEQ. Trimming left V 4 bases short and J 8 bases short, with 17 bases between. The receptor's source is a male donor in good health and CMV-seropositive. The V and J genes are TRBV4-2 and TRBJ1-4; tentatively, D is TRBD1 (6 bases). Sample: PBMCs. CDR3 amino acids: CASSPSRGEEEKLFF. CDR3 DNA: TGTGCCAGCAGCCCCTCCAGGGGAGAAGAGGAAAAACTGTTTTTT.